These 18 T cell receptor beta chains were sequenced from one sample in a study of cytomegalovirus exposure and HLA in healthy donors. Researchers ran the PCR with 60 Vbeta and 13 Jbeta primers. Produced via immunoSEQ multiplex PCR; TCRdb's table is partial and in-frame only. The table has about 180,000 clones, around 77% seen once; the top ten hold 2.4%. Sequenced sample: PBMCs. The origin of the receptors is a man aged 60-69 years in good health and CMV-seronegative.

This clone appeared a single time. This chain connects TRBV7-5 to TRBJ1-6; the table's TRBD1 call for D was not verified on the DNA. TRBV7-5 is noted as a pseudogene. The CDR3 is 16 residues long. The CDR3 reads CVRSLDRGKSNSPLNF. CDR3 sequence (DNA): TGTGTCAGAAGCTTAGACAGGGGGAAAAGTAATTCACCCCTCAACTTT.

The chain links TRBV28 to TRBJ2-5, with D tentatively TRBD2 (6 bases). CDR1 MDHEN and CDR2 SYDVKM come from the germline V gene. The V end was cut by 5 bases, the J end by 5 bases, with 18 bases between. This CDR3 region has 15 residues. The CDR3 sequence is CASSTLGAGWETQYF. In DNA form, the CDR3 reads TGTGCCAGCAGTACCCTAGGGGCGGGGTGGGAGACCCAGTACTTC.

The chain combines TRBV7-9 with TRBJ1-2; D gene ambiguous. Germline V CDR1 and CDR2: SEHNR, FQNEAQ (reference sequence). CDR3 length: 14 residues. V was clipped by 5 bases and J by 3 bases, with 13 bases between them. The CDR3 DNA follows: TGTGCCAGCAGCCTGGCGGGCGCGGACTATGGCTACACCTTC. Residues: CASSLAGADYGYTF.

This rearrangement joins TRBV5-1 to TRBJ1-4, with TRBD1 matching over 9 bases. CDR1 and CDR2 (germline): SGHRS, YFSETQ. The length of the CDR3 is 14 residues. V trimming: 4 bases; J trimming: 8 bases; junction bases outside the gene matches: 6. CDR3: CASSVQGAGEKLFF. The CDR3, as DNA: TGCGCCAGCAGCGTACAGGGGGCCGGAGAAAAACTGTTTTTT.

The chain recombines TRBV4-3 with TRBJ2-6; TRBD1 agrees at 9 bases. The germline gives CDR1 LGHNA, CDR2 YSLEER. CDR3 length equals 19 residues. V trimming: 2 bases; J trimming: 0 bases; junction bases outside the gene matches: 8. The CDR3 DNA reads as TGCGCCAGCAGCCAAACAGGGGGCGCCGATCTCTCTGGGGCCAACGTCCTGACTTTC. It is translated as CASSQTGGADLSGANVLTF.

The rearrangement uses TRBV18 and TRBJ2-7, with D perhaps TRBD1 (5 bases). The V end was cut by 5 bases, the J end by 2 bases, with 10 bases between. Germline CDR1 reads KGHSH; CDR2 reads LQKENI. The CDR3 extends over 13 amino acids. The CDR3 loop is CASSTTAAYEQYF. The CDR3 coding sequence is TGTGCCAGCTCAACGACAGCAGCCTACGAGCAGTACTTC.

This clone was seen a handful of times. This chain links TRBV7-6 with TRBJ2-7, with TRBD2 identical over 9 bases. The germline V gene has CDR1 SGHVS and CDR2 FNYEAQ. The CDR3 loop spans 15 amino acids. Trimming removed 1 base from V and 5 bases from J; junction bases left unmatched: 6. The CDR3 here is CASSLEGGRGDEQYF. The CDR3 nucleotides are TGTGCCAGCAGCTTAGAAGGCGGGAGGGGAGACGAGCAGTACTTC.

This clone was counted between two and nine times. This rearrangement joins TRBV5-1 to TRBJ1-2; 10 bases line up with TRBD1. The trim removed 3 bases at V and 3 bases at J, leaving 5 bases unmatched. CDR1 is SGHRS, CDR2 YFSETQ, per germline. The CDR3 contains 15 residues. DNA of the CDR3: TGCGCCAGCAGCTCCTCCGGGACAGGGGACTATGGCTACACCTTC. This sequence encodes CASSSSGTGDYGYTF.

The chain employs TRBV29-1 and TRBJ2-5, with TRBD1 identical over 8 bases. Looked up from germline, CDR1 is SQVTM and CDR2 is ANQGSEA. V trimming: 7 bases; J trimming: 1 base; junction bases outside the gene matches: 5. The CDR3 extends over 13 amino acids. The CDR3 DNA sequence: TGCAGCGGTGGGACAGGCTCCCAAGAGACCCAGTACTTC. It specifies CSGGTGSQETQYF. Together with reference TRBV29-1 and TRBJ2-5, the CDR3 gives the full variable domain: SAVISQKPSRDICQRGTSLTIQCQVDSQVTMMFWYRQQPGQSLTLIATANQGSEATYESGFVIDKFPISRPNLTFSTLTVSNMSPEDSSIYLCSGGTGSQETQYFGPGTRLLVL.

The genes are TRBV5-6 and TRBJ1-2; 7 nucleotides agree with TRBD1. Germline values: CDR1 SGHDT, CDR2 YYEEEE. The trim removed 4 bases at V and 4 bases at J, leaving 7 bases unmatched. CDR3 length: 14 amino acids. The CDR3 DNA reads TGTGCCAGCAGCACGTGGGGACAGATCTATGGCTACACCTTC. Encoded protein: CASSTWGQIYGYTF.

As DNA, the CDR3 is TGTGCCATCAGTTGGACTAGCGGCAGTTCCTACAATGAGCAGTTCTTC. Amino acids: CAISWTSGSSYNEQFF. The chain is built from TRBV10-3 and TRBJ2-1, with TRBD2 matching over 10 bases. The length of the CDR3 is 16 residues. In germline, CDR1 is ENHRY, CDR2 SYGVKD. V was clipped by 5 bases and J by 1 base; unmatched bases: 5.

The chain is built from TRBV6-5 and TRBJ2-2; TRBD2 matches at 10 bases. The CDR3 is 14 amino acids. J gave up 3 bases and V 6 bases, and 1 base lay outside the gene matches. CDR1 and CDR2 (germline): MNHEY, SVGAGI. CDR3: CASRAGGHTGELFF. As DNA, the CDR3 is TGTGCCAGCAGAGCGGGAGGGCACACCGGGGAGCTGTTTTTT.

This clone appeared a single time. The J gene is TRBJ2-2, the V gene TRBV10-3; TRBD1 matches at 10 bases. CDR3 length: 15 residues. Germline CDR1 ENHRY, CDR2 SYGVKD. The CDR3 sequence is CATQTGGAGTGELFF. CDR3 nucleotide sequence: TGTGCTACCCAGACAGGGGGCGCGGGGACCGGGGAGCTGTTTTTT.

This chain uses TRBV6-1 with TRBJ1-2; D not resolved. Germline lookup yields CDR1 MNHNS and CDR2 SASEGT. V shed 6 bases and J shed 5 bases, with 13 bases lying between them. The CDR3 totals 13 residues. The DNA for the CDR3 is TGTGCCAGCAGCGTCGGACGGGGATATGGCTACACCTTC. Translated: CASSVGRGYGYTF.

This rearrangement joins TRBV11-2 to TRBJ1-6; D is perhaps TRBD1 (6 bases). The CDR3 contains 16 residues. The germline gives CDR1 SGHAT, CDR2 FQNNGV. Deletions cut 1 base from V and 3 bases from J, with 10 bases between. CDR3: CASSLVQGYYNSPLHF. The CDR3 nucleotides read TGTGCCAGCAGCTTAGTACAGGGATACTATAATTCACCCCTCCACTTT.

The gene calls are TRBV2 and TRBJ1-2; 7 bases line up with TRBD1. CDR1 and CDR2 from the germline V gene are SNHLY and FYNNEI. This CDR3 comprises 14 residues. Trimming removed 11 bases from V and 0 bases from J; junction bases left unmatched: 9. CDR3 in amino acids: CAGGRDRANYGYTF. The CDR3 DNA reads TGTGCCGGGGGCCGGGACAGAGCTAACTATGGCTACACCTTC.

The chain is built from TRBV18 and TRBJ2-2; 7 nucleotides match TRBD1. This CDR3 has 16 residues. CDR1 is KGHSH, CDR2 LQKENI, per germline. V shed 2 bases and J 2 bases; nucleotides not matched to a gene: 5. The CDR3 nucleotides read TGTGCCAGCTCACCAAGACGGGACAGCAACACCGGGGAGCTGTTTTTT. It specifies CASSPRRDSNTGELFF.

This chain links TRBV4-3 with TRBJ2-2, with D possibly TRBD1 on 6 matching bases. V was trimmed by 2 bases and J by 6 bases, leaving 13 bases between them. The CDR3 totals 15 residues. The germline CDR1 and CDR2 sequences are LGHNA and YSLEER. The CDR3 DNA is TGCGCCAGCAGCCAATACAGGGTACCAGCCGGGGAGCTGTTTTTT. It yields the protein CASSQYRVPAGELFF.